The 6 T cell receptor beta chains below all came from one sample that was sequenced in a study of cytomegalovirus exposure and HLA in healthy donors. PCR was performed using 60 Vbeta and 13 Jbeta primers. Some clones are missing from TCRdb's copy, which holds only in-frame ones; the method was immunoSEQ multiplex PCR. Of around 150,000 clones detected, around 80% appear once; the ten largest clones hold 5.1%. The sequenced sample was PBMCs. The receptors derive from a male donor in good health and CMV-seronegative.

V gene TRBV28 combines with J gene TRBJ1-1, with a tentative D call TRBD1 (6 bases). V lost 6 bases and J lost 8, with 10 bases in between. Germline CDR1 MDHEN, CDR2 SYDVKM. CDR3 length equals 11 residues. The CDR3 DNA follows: TGTGCCAGCAGATCGGGACAAGAAGCTTTCTTT. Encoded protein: CASRSGQEAFF.

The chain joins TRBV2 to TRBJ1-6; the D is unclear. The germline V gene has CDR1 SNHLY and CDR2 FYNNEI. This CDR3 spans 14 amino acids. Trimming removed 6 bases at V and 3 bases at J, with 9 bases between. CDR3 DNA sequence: TGTGCCAGCAGGCGGGAGGACTATAATTCACCCCTCCACTTT. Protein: CASRREDYNSPLHF.

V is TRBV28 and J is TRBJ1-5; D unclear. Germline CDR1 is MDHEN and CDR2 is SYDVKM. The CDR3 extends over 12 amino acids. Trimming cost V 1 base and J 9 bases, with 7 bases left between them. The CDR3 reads CASSLSLRPQHF. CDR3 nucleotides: TGTGCCAGCAGTTTATCCTTGCGGCCCCAGCATTTT.

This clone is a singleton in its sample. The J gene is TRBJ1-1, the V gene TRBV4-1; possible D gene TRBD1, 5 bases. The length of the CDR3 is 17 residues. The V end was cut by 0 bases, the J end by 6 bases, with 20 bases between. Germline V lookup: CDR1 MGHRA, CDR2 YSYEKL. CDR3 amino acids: CASSQEDSPVNLPEAFF. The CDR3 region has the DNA TGCGCCAGCAGCCAAGAAGACAGCCCTGTGAACCTCCCTGAAGCTTTCTTT.

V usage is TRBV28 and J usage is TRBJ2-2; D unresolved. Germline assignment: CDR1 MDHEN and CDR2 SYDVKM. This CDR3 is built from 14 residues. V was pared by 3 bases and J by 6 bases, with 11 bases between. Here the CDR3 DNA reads TGTGCCAGCAGTTTGTCCCTACCACCCGGGGAGCTGTTTTTT. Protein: CASSLSLPPGELFF.

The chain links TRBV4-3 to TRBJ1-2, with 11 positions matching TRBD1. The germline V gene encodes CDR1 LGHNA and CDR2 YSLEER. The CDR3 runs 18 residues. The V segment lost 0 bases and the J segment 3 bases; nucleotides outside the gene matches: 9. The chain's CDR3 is CASSQDHSGTGGYYGYTF. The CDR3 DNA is TGCGCCAGCAGCCAAGATCATTCTGGGACAGGGGGTTACTATGGCTACACCTTC.